This TCR beta chain is from a study of OX40 agonist ivuxolimab in advanced cancers. Libraries were prepared by immunoSEQ multiplex PCR; TCRdb keeps only in-frame clonotypes and omits some of them. The profile shows about 64,000 clones, 70% to 90% of them singletons. This clone occurred a few times. Trimming removed 10 bases from V and 6 bases from J, with 19 bases in between. This CDR3 is built from 14 residues. The germline CDR1 and CDR2 sequences are MNHEY and SVGAGI. This TCR came from an adult with an advanced solid tumor such as melanoma, head and neck, liver or kidney cancer. This sequence joins TRBV6-5 and TRBJ1-5, with TRBD1 as a possible D gene (5 bases). The starting material was CD4+ or CD8+ T cells sorted from blood, obtained in a trial of the OX40 agonist ivuxolimab. CDR3 residues: CATRANRVGQPQHF. The CDR3 DNA is TGTGCCACCAGGGCAAACAGAGTCGGTCAGCCCCAGCATTTT.